This T cell receptor (beta chain) is from a study of T cell repertoires in cytomegalovirus infection (dated by TCRdb to about 2019). In terms of the full investigation: Donor HLA type was relevant to the analysis, because carriage of CMV infection together with the matching HLA type was indicated by public TCR beta signatures. What the study reported, not specific to this receptor: In both this cohort and an independent roughly 330-donor cohort, the cumulative frequency of public TCR beta family members distinguished carriers of CMV infection plus the relevant HLA type. The ex vivo response was dominated by HLA-C-restricted CMV-specific TCR beta clonotypes, which also provided the single most frequent clonotype in two of eight donors.

A note on this clonotype: Its antigen is still unknown. Base qualities were left out, and no much larger clone turns up one base away.

The sequencing machine was an Illumina HiSeq 1500. TCRdb passed the public sequencing reads through fastp at Q25 and MiXCR, retaining productive beta sequences. Rows with one shared CDR3 protein collapse into an entry with the most common genes and DNA. Present in this sample are a few hundred thousand distinct CDR3 sequences, roughly 16% of which were seen just once. The ten top clones hold more than 10% of the sample. Germline trimming: 4 bases from V, 7 bases from J; junction bases outside gene matches: 6. CDR1 and CDR2 were assigned from the germline V gene (reference sequence) as DFQATT and SNEGSKA. CDR3 length: 13 amino acids, cysteine to phenylalanine. Only the CDR3 DNA is retained, 39 bases long and in frame from the first base.

This sequence uses TRBV20-1 and TRBJ1-2, with 10 middle bases fitting TRBD1. This clonotype was obtained from a human donor in good health (CMV status not recorded). Some clones in this sample may be carry-over from other donors' samples. The sample consisted of PBMCs. DNA sequence: TGCAGTGCTACGGGACAGGGGAGGGTTGGCTACACCTTC. It codes for CSATGQGRVGYTF.